Listed below are T cell receptor beta chains from one sample, sequenced in a study of early T cells in non-severe SARS-CoV-2 infection. TCRdb re-analysed the 5' RACE reads in MiXCR, keeping a single row per CDR3 protein. The repertoire holds fewer than 30,000 distinct CDR3 sequences, with more than 4% as singletons. The sequenced sample was whole blood. The source of these receptors is an adult who was a healthcare worker with PCR-confirmed SARS-CoV-2 infection or an uninfected control (not recorded which). Each CDR3 is given without its conserved first and last residue. Each record gives: V gene, J gene, D gene, CDR3 protein. D genes are given only for firm matches.

V: TRBV7-3
J: TRBJ2-5
D: NA
CDR3: ASSFATGAGETQY

V: TRBV6-6
J: TRBJ2-7
D: TRBD1
CDR3: ASRHIDRGYEQY

V: TRBV18
J: TRBJ2-1
D: TRBD2
CDR3: ASSPPGAGEQF

V: TRBV7-9
J: TRBJ2-7
D: NA
CDR3: ASSLSDEQY

V: TRBV5-4
J: TRBJ2-1
D: NA
CDR3: ASRPGSQGVSYNEQF

V: TRBV7-2
J: TRBJ2-3
D: TRBD2
CDR3: ASSPHGRAPDTQY

V: TRBV20-1
J: TRBJ1-2
D: NA
CDR3: SATDLYGYT

V: TRBV6-5
J: TRBJ2-5
D: TRBD2
CDR3: ASSYDGRRETQY

V: TRBV5-1
J: TRBJ2-7
D: TRBD1
CDR3: ASSFLQQGNYEQY

V: TRBV5-1
J: TRBJ2-2
D: TRBD1
CDR3: ASSLGTGSTGELF

V: TRBV11-2
J: TRBJ2-5
D: NA
CDR3: ASSVGHQETQY

V: TRBV18
J: TRBJ2-7
D: TRBD1
CDR3: ASSPGTGSPYEQY

V: TRBV9
J: TRBJ2-1
D: TRBD2
CDR3: ASTERGAGGSYNEQF

V: TRBV4-3
J: TRBJ2-7
D: TRBD2
CDR3: ASSQSIGTSGHEQY

V: TRBV15
J: TRBJ1-2
D: NA
CDR3: ATSRALGANYGYT

V: TRBV20-1
J: TRBJ2-1
D: NA
CDR3: SASGGISTDEQF

V: TRBV6-6
J: TRBJ2-7
D: NA
CDR3: ASATVQGQY

V: TRBV29-1
J: TRBJ2-5
D: NA
CDR3: SAYREPLQETQY

V: TRBV24-1
J: TRBJ2-7
D: NA
CDR3: ATSDRQHYEQY

V: TRBV5-4
J: TRBJ2-3
D: NA
CDR3: ASSPFPGETVQY

V: TRBV6-2/TRBV6-3
J: TRBJ2-5
D: NA
CDR3: ASTKAGMRETQY

V: TRBV7-3
J: TRBJ2-5
D: NA
CDR3: ASSPSSTGETQY

V: TRBV4-2
J: TRBJ1-6
D: NA
CDR3: ASSQGGGQGFSPLH

V: TRBV6-6
J: TRBJ2-5
D: NA
CDR3: ASSYVVRDQETQY

V: TRBV7-2
J: TRBJ2-3
D: TRBD1
CDR3: ASSSRTGGTDTQY

V: TRBV4-3
J: TRBJ1-4
D: TRBD1
CDR3: ASSPNPRGGNEKLF

V: TRBV27
J: TRBJ2-7
D: NA
CDR3: ASSFQGAGGEQY

V: TRBV5-1
J: TRBJ1-1
D: NA
CDR3: ASSLEGRPAGGTEAF

V: TRBV6-2/TRBV6-3
J: TRBJ1-1
D: NA
CDR3: ASSSGQGSSEAF

V: TRBV4-1
J: TRBJ2-7
D: TRBD1
CDR3: ASSRTGGEDEQY

V: TRBV12-3/TRBV12-4
J: TRBJ2-7
D: TRBD1
CDR3: ASRQGGQGTYEQY

V: TRBV3-1
J: TRBJ2-3
D: NA
CDR3: ASSLSLAEDTQY

V: TRBV5-1
J: TRBJ1-1
D: NA
CDR3: ASSLLQGQLNTEAF

V: TRBV7-2
J: TRBJ1-2
D: NA
CDR3: ASSLGGIFKLYGYT

V: TRBV6-6
J: TRBJ2-3
D: NA
CDR3: ASRQVGEDTQY

V: TRBV20-1
J: TRBJ1-5
D: TRBD1
CDR3: SAKFTGANQPQH

V: TRBV29-1
J: TRBJ2-1
D: TRBD2
CDR3: SVRLAGFYEQF

V: TRBV11-2
J: TRBJ2-1
D: NA
CDR3: ASSLLPSTVF

V: TRBV20-1
J: TRBJ2-5
D: TRBD2
CDR3: SATTGTSEETQY

V: TRBV11-2
J: TRBJ1-2
D: NA
CDR3: ASSQDTSYGYT

V: TRBV28
J: TRBJ2-1
D: TRBD2
CDR3: ASREGGPYSYNEQF

V: TRBV7-6
J: TRBJ2-7
D: TRBD2
CDR3: ASSPGLAGVEGKQY

V: TRBV19
J: TRBJ2-1
D: TRBD2
CDR3: ASSMMTSPLGNEQF

V: TRBV10-3
J: TRBJ2-3
D: NA
CDR3: AISGLWEPYTDTQY

V: TRBV28
J: TRBJ1-6
D: NA
CDR3: ASRGTGGSPLH

V: TRBV10-3
J: TRBJ2-7
D: TRBD1
CDR3: AISARTGGSYEQY

V: TRBV5-1
J: TRBJ2-7
D: NA
CDR3: ASSLGTASYEQY

V: TRBV7-9
J: TRBJ1-5
D: NA
CDR3: ASSYGVGPQH

V: TRBV13
J: TRBJ2-7
D: TRBD1
CDR3: ASSLKLGTALYEQY

V: TRBV11-2
J: TRBJ2-3
D: TRBD2
CDR3: ASSDGTSGNTDTQY